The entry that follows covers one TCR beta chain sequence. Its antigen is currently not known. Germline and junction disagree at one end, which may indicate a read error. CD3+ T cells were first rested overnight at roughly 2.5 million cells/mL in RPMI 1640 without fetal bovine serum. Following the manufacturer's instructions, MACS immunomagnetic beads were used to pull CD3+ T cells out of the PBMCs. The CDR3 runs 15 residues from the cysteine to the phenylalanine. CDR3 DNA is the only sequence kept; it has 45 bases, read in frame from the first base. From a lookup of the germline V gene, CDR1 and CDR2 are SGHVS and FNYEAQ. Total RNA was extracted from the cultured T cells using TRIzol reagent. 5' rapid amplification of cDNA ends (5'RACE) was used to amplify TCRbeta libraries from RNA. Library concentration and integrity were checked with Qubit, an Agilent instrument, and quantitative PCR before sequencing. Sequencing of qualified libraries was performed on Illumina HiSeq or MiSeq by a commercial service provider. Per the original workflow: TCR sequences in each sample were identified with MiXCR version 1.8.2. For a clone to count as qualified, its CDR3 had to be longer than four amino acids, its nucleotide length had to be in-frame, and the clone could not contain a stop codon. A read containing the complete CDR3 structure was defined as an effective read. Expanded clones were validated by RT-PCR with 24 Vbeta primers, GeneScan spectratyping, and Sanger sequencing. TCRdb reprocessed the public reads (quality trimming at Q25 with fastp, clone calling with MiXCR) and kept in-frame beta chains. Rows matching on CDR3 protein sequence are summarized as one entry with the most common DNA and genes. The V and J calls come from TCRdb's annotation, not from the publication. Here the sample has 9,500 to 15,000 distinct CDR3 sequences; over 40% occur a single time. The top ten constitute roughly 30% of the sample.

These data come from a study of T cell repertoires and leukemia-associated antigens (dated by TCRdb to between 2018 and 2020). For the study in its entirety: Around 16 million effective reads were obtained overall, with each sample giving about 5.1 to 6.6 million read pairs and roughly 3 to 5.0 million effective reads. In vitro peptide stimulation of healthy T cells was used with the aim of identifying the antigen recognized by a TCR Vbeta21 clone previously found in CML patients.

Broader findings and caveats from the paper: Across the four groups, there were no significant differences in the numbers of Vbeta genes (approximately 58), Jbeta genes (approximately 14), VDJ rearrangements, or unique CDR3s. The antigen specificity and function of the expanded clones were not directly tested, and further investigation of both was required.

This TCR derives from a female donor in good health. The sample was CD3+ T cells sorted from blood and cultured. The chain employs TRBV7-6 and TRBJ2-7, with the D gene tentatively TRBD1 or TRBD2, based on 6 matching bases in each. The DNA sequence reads TGCGCCAGCAGCTTAGTCGGGGGCGCCCCCTACGAGCAGAACTTC. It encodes CASSLVGGAPYEQNF.